The T cell receptor (beta chain) described here comes from a study of blood T cell repertoires in COVID-19. Here immunoSEQ multiplex PCR was the method, and the copy in TCRdb shows in-frame clones only, minus some. Of 200,000 to 250,000 clones listed, around 80% are singletons. The germline CDR1 and CDR2 sequences are MDHEN and SYDVKM. This CDR3 comprises 15 residues. V was clipped by 7 bases and J by 4 bases, with 19 bases between them. The source of this sequence is a man aged 60 to 69 who had recovered from COVID-19. Input material: PBMCs or T cells enriched from blood (not recorded which). The rearrangement joins TRBV28 to TRBJ1-1; no reliable D call. CDR3 region: CASISDVNRGTEAFF. The CDR3 nucleotides are TGTGCCAGCATTTCCGACGTCAATAGAGGCACTGAAGCTTTCTTT.